This T cell receptor beta chain was obtained from a study of blood T cell repertoires in COVID-19 (dated by TCRdb to the early 2020s). Regarding the research as a whole: Samples from collaborators originated in the United States, Italy and Spain and spanned both the acute and convalescent phases of COVID-19. A freely available public database, intended as a resource for researchers studying the immune response to SARS-CoV-2, is where the repertoires were released. The dataset comprised deeply sampled blood TCRbeta repertoires from subjects exposed to, actively infected with, or recovered from COVID-19. The prospective study material was composed of cDNA or gDNA derived from T cells, B-cell-depleted T cells, or PBMCs. Where available, HLA class I and class II types were obtained from metadata supplied by the sample provider rather than from assay-based typing. The sample metadata nearly always contained a de-identified subject ID, COVID-19 status, age in years and sex. Samples were obtained from the ongoing ImmuneRACE study (first 160 participants) and from over a thousand subjects provided by 6 global collaborators.

To note about this clone: Which antigen it targets is not known. Base qualities were left out, and no much larger clone turns up one base away.

Clipping removes 4 bases from V and 5 bases from J, with 4 as the unmatched junction base count. Measured from the cysteine to the phenylalanine, the CDR3 is 13 residues long. The entry retains the CDR3 DNA only, 39 bases that are in frame from base 1. CDR1 and CDR2 are read off the germline V gene as SQVTM and ANQGSEA. The investigation overall reported the following: How much clinical and demographic metadata was included differed by source and by participant, and the metadata was provided uncurated.

TCRbeta CDR3 regions were amplified from genomic DNA by means of the immunoSEQ Assay, a bias-controlled multiplex PCR. For the original study's pipeline: The number of nucleated cells in each sample was estimated from the amplification of reference gene primers within the assay. Sequence reads were collapsed and filtered to measure the absolute abundance of every unique TCRbeta CDR3 rearrangement. For each sample, productive Simpson clonality was calculated as the square root of Simpson's diversity index across productive rearrangements. TCRdb provides this immuneACCESS table in a form limited to in-frame rearrangements. Some clones are lacking; in checked studies, under half of them reflect an unresolved V gene, and why the rest are absent is not known. The V and J calls and clone size come from that table; D and trimming were worked out from the DNA. The sample table lists about 250,000 clones, more than 65% of them with a count of one. Roughly 3.1% of the sample is held by the ten biggest clonotypes.

Enrolling through a virtual design, the prospective study's participants ranged in age from roughly 18 to 90 years and lived across about two dozen United States geographic areas. In the prospective study, participants were assigned to cohorts based on the clinical history participants reported in a screening survey and a study questionnaire. Recovered participants in ImmuneRACE Cohort 3 were defined by two consecutive negative NP/OP PCR tests, clearance by a healthcare professional, or resolution of symptoms. In the prospective study, mobile phlebotomists collected whole blood, serum and a nasopharyngeal or oropharyngeal swab from each participant. Prospective study participants could optionally give additional blood draws and questionnaires over an approximately 2-month period. Prospective study blood samples were shipped either frozen or at room temperature before DNA extraction.

Sequenced sample: PBMCs or T cells enriched from blood (not recorded which). This clonotype originated in a man aged 50 to 60 who had recovered from COVID-19. The chain is made from TRBV29-1 and TRBJ1-2, with 10 bases aligning to TRBD1. The encoded CDR3 is CSVATGGGYGYTF. The sequence in DNA is TGCAGCGTTGCGACAGGGGGCGGGTATGGCTACACCTTC. Reference TRBV29-1 and TRBJ1-2 proteins supply the regions before and after the CDR3; the full variable domain is: SAVISQKPSRDICQRGTSLTIQCQVDSQVTMMFWYRQQPGQSLTLIATANQGSEATYESGFVIDKFPISRPNLTFSTLTVSNMSPEDSSIYLCSVATGGGYGYTFGSGTRLTVV.